This entry lists 29 T cell receptor beta chains sequenced from one sample in a study of cytomegalovirus exposure and HLA in healthy donors. Primers included in the PCR were 60 Vbeta and 13 Jbeta primers. Clones were read by immunoSEQ multiplex PCR, and TCRdb kept only the in-frame ones, dropping some. The repertoire holds fewer than 120,000 clones, with 76% as singletons. Source material: PBMCs. All receptors derive from a man aged 30-40 years in good health and CMV-seropositive.

V is TRBV2 and J is TRBJ2-7; 8 positions agree with TRBD1. This CDR3 spans 14 amino acids. Trimming cost V 6 bases and J 0 bases; bases outside gene matches: 4. Germline-derived CDR1 and CDR2 are SNHLY and FYNNEI. The CDR3 sequence is CASRRQGSSYEQYF. DNA for the CDR3: TGTGCCAGCAGGCGACAGGGGAGCTCCTACGAGCAGTACTTC. The complete variable domain, with remaining parts taken from reference TRBV2 and TRBJ2-7, reads EPEVTQTPSHQVTQMGQEVILRCVPISNHLYFYWYRQILGQKVEFLVSFYNNEISEKSEIFDDQFSVERPDGSNFTLKIRSTKLEDSAMYFCASRRQGSSYEQYFGPGTRLTVT.

The rearrangement links TRBV7-6 to TRBJ1-2; TRBD1 agrees at 11 bases. The V and J ends lost 0 bases and 2 bases, in that order; junction bases with no gene match: 11. From germline, CDR1 is SGHVS and CDR2 FNYEAQ. The CDR3 is made up of 19 amino acids. The chain's CDR3 is CASSLAPMPRTGGNYGYTF. CDR3 sequence (DNA): TGTGCCAGCAGCTTAGCCCCTATGCCCCGGACAGGGGGCAACTATGGCTACACCTTC.

V gene TRBV30 combines with J gene TRBJ1-3; D perhaps matches TRBD1 (5 bases). CDR3 size: 15 residues. Germline V lookup: CDR1 GTSNPN, CDR2 SVGIG (reference sequence). V was trimmed by 5 bases and J by 0 bases, leaving 14 bases between them. CDR3: CAWDRSGASGNTIYF. The CDR3 bases are TGTGCCTGGGATAGGAGTGGGGCCTCTGGAAACACCATATATTTT. The variable domain in full, completed from reference TRBV30 and TRBJ1-3, reads SQTIHQWPATLVQPVGSPLSLECTVEGTSNPNLYWYRQAAGRGLQLLFYSVGIGQISSEVPQNLSASRPQDRQFILSSKKLLLSDSGFYLCAWDRSGASGNTIYFGEGSWLTVV.

J is TRBJ2-7 and V is TRBV28, with D hard to call. CDR1 is MDHEN and CDR2 is SYDVKM in the germline V gene. Trimming cost V 6 bases and J 2 bases, with 11 bases left between them. The CDR3 runs 13 residues. For the CDR3, the DNA is TGTGCCAGCAGCCTCGACACCCCCTACGAGCAGTACTTC. Its protein is CASSLDTPYEQYF.

This rearrangement joins TRBV28 to TRBJ2-2; a possible D gene is TRBD1 (6 bases). The CDR3 has 14 residues. Deletions cut 8 bases from V and 7 bases from J, with 17 bases between. CDR1 is MDHEN and CDR2 is SYDVKM in the germline V gene. The DNA for the CDR3 is TGTGCCAGCGGGACAACTCCTGCGGGCGGGGAGCTGTTTTTT. Residues: CASGTTPAGGELFF.

This clone appeared a few times. V usage is TRBV9 and J usage is TRBJ1-4; TRBD1 matches 8 bases. The CDR3 has 15 residues. Germline assignment: CDR1 SGDLS and CDR2 YYNGEE. The trim removed 4 bases at V and 4 bases at J, leaving 6 bases unmatched. CDR3 region: CASSTGTGLNEKLFF. The CDR3 region has the DNA TGTGCCAGCAGCACCGGGACAGGCCTTAATGAAAAACTGTTTTTT.

The chain employs TRBV2 and TRBJ1-6; 8 bases line up with TRBD1. Germline loops: CDR1 SNHLY, CDR2 FYNNEI. The CDR3 has 15 residues. With 3 bases clipped from V and 8 bases from J, the junction kept 6 bases outside the gene matches. The CDR3 reads CASSDRARGHSPLHF. DNA of the CDR3: TGTGCCAGCAGTGACCGGGCCAGGGGGCATTCACCCCTCCACTTT.

The J gene is TRBJ2-7, the V gene TRBV6-6; no reliable D call. Trimming pared 2 bases from V and 6 bases from J, leaving 17 bases between. This CDR3 has 15 residues. The germline V gene has CDR1 MNHNY and CDR2 SVGAGI (reference sequence). The CDR3 bases are TGTGCCAGCAGTTACGGCCACCCGCCCCTCAGCGAGCAGTACTTC. Translating it yields CASSYGHPPLSEQYF.

This chain links TRBV19 with TRBJ1-5; D possibly corresponds to TRBD1 (5 bases). Trimming cost V 10 bases and J 2 bases, with 21 bases left between them. This CDR3 comprises 16 residues. Germline-derived CDR1 and CDR2 are LNHDA and SQIVND (reference sequence). The CDR3 region is CATSWAGRAGNQPQHF. The CDR3 DNA follows: TGTGCCACGTCGTGGGCAGGGAGGGCGGGCAATCAGCCCCAGCATTTT.

The V and J genes are TRBV6-5 and TRBJ2-1; 7 positions agree with TRBD2. Germline V gene sequence: CDR1 MNHEY, CDR2 SVGAGI. The J segment lost 5 bases and the V segment lost 5 bases, leaving 6 bases of the junction unmatched. The CDR3 has 14 residues. The CDR3 DNA follows: TGTGCCAGCAGTCCCGGCCTAGCGGACAATGAGCAGTTCTTC. Translating gives CASSPGLADNEQFF.

V gene TRBV5-1 combines with J gene TRBJ1-4; the D gene is possibly TRBD1 (6 bases). The CDR3 is made up of 15 amino acids. Per germline, CDR1 SGHRS and CDR2 YFSETQ. V shed 0 bases and J shed 3 bases, with 9 bases lying between them. The CDR3: CASSLEGTPNEKLFF. CDR3 coding DNA: TGCGCCAGCAGCTTGGAAGGGACACCTAATGAAAAACTGTTTTTT.

This chain links TRBV6-5 with TRBJ2-7; TRBD2 might be the D (6 bases). V was cut by 0 bases and J by 1 base, with 13 bases left in between. Germline-derived CDR1 and CDR2 are MNHEY and SVGAGI. This CDR3 spans 16 amino acids. CDR3: CASSYSIGGVSYEQYF. CDR3 bases: TGTGCCAGCAGTTACTCGATCGGAGGGGTGTCCTACGAGCAGTACTTC.

The V call is TRBV12-2, the J call TRBJ1-2; no DNA check was done on the table's D call, TRBD1. TRBV12-2 is tagged as a pseudogene. CDR3 length: 15 residues. The DNA for the CDR3 is TGTGCAAGTCGCCGAACAGGGAGTCGTAACTATGGCTACACCTTC. Protein sequence: CASRRTGSRNYGYTF.

The gene calls are TRBV6-5 and TRBJ1-1; D is unclear. V gave up 2 bases and J gave up 1 base, with 5 bases separating them. This CDR3 is 13 amino acids long. From germline, CDR1 is MNHEY and CDR2 SVGAGI. The CDR3 DNA is TGTGCCAGCAGTTACGGCAGGAACACTGAAGCTTTCTTT. Translated, it gives CASSYGRNTEAFF.

The rearrangement uses TRBV4-1 and TRBJ2-1; possibly TRBD2 for D (7 bases). Trimming cost V 3 bases and J 6 bases, with 12 bases left between them. CDR3 length equals 14 residues. The V gene's germline CDR1 is MGHRA and CDR2 YSYEKL. Written as DNA, the CDR3 is TGCGCCAGCAGCCACCCCGCGGGGGCCAATGAGCAGTTCTTC. Its protein product is CASSHPAGANEQFF.

This chain links TRBV7-6 with TRBJ1-4, with D unresolved. Looked up from germline, CDR1 is SGHVS and CDR2 is FNYEAQ. V dropped 4 bases and J dropped 4 bases, with 7 bases sitting between them. This CDR3 contains 13 residues. The CDR3 DNA reads as TGTGCCAGCAGCTGGAGAGTTAATGAAAAACTGTTTTTT. Translated, it gives CASSWRVNEKLFF.

The rearrangement joins TRBV4-1 to TRBJ2-1; 11 nucleotides agree with TRBD2. Germline-derived CDR1 and CDR2 are MGHRA and YSYEKL. After removal of 2 bases from V and 9 bases from J, the junction contained 6 bases not matched to a gene. The CDR3 covers 15 residues. The CDR3 DNA reads TGCGCCAGCAGCCAACCTACTAGCGGGGGATTTGAGCAGTTCTTC. Encoded protein: CASSQPTSGGFEQFF.

The gene calls are TRBV2 and TRBJ1-1; D is unresolved. Germline values: CDR1 SNHLY, CDR2 FYNNEI. Trimming pared 8 bases from V and 0 bases from J, leaving 19 bases between. The CDR3 consists of 16 residues. The CDR3 reads CASQARPPFMNTEAFF. CDR3 in DNA: TGTGCCAGCCAGGCCAGGCCCCCCTTCATGAACACTGAAGCTTTCTTT.

The chain combines TRBV7-9 with TRBJ1-6; TRBD1 aligns across 7 bases. The V gene end was trimmed by 1 base and the J gene end by 9 bases; junction bases not matched to a gene: 9. Germline CDR1 SEHNR, CDR2 FQNEAQ (reference sequence). CDR3 length: 16 amino acids. The CDR3 loop is CASSLEGDREFSPLHF. The CDR3 coding sequence is TGTGCCAGCAGCTTAGAGGGAGACAGGGAGTTTTCACCCCTCCACTTT.

This chain's CDR3 is CASSSTVSADSPLHF. CDR3 nucleotide sequence: TGTGCCAGCAGCTCGACAGTTTCCGCCGACTCACCCCTCCACTTT. The rearrangement uses TRBV7-9 and TRBJ1-6; D is perhaps TRBD1 (5 bases). V gave up 4 bases and J gave up 10 bases, with 17 bases separating them. The CDR3 is 15 amino acids. Germline CDR1 is SEHNR and CDR2 is FQNEAQ (reference sequence).

The chain joins TRBV11-2 to TRBJ1-1; D is unclear. CDR1 and CDR2 (germline): SGHAT, FQNNGV. This CDR3 spans 13 amino acids. Trimming took off 0 bases at V and 4 bases at J, with 6 bases between the two ends. CDR3 residues: CASSLEESTEAFF. The CDR3 DNA reads as TGTGCCAGCAGCTTAGAAGAGAGCACTGAAGCTTTCTTT.

V gene TRBV11-2 combines with J gene TRBJ2-1; D is possibly TRBD2 (5 bases). V was trimmed by 1 base and J by 7 bases, leaving 8 bases between them. The germline V gene has CDR1 SGHAT and CDR2 FQNNGV. The CDR3 spans 13 residues. CDR3 nucleotides: TGTGCCAGCAGCTTAGGAGAGGGAAATGAGCAGTTCTTC. Translation: CASSLGEGNEQFF. Combining the CDR3 with reference TRBV11-2 and TRBJ2-1 gives the whole variable domain EAGVAQSPRYKIIEKRQSVAFWCNPISGHATLYWYQQILGQGPKLLIQFQNNGVVDDSQLPKDRFSAERLKGVDSTLKIQPAKLEDSAVYLCASSLGEGNEQFFGPGTRLTVL.

This chain links TRBV2 with TRBJ2-5; D is unresolved. The germline CDR1 and CDR2 sequences are SNHLY and FYNNEI. V lost 7 bases, J lost 4 bases, and 13 bases lay in between. The CDR3 has 13 amino acids. CDR3 coding DNA: TGTGCCAGCATGCAGAGCGCCAGAGAGACCCAGTACTTC. Translated: CASMQSARETQYF.

This chain connects TRBV4-2 to TRBJ2-2; D remains unclear. Trimming removed 4 bases at V and 6 bases at J, with 9 bases between. Germline V lookup: CDR1 LGHNA, CDR2 YNFKEQ. CDR3 length equals 13 residues. The DNA for the CDR3 is TGTGCCAGCAGCCGGGCCTCCGCCGGGGAGCTGTTTTTT. It yields the protein CASSRASAGELFF.

The genes are TRBV6-5 and TRBJ1-4; 8 positions agree with TRBD1. CDR1 is MNHEY and CDR2 is SVGAGI in the germline V gene. After removal of 0 bases from V and 4 bases from J, the junction contained 1 base not matched to a gene. The CDR3 spans 15 residues. The CDR3 coding sequence is TGTGCCAGCAGTTACTCACAGGGGGGTAATGAAAAACTGTTTTTT. It yields the protein CASSYSQGGNEKLFF.

This clone was seen once. V is TRBV5-1 and J is TRBJ2-1, with TRBD2 identical over 13 bases. The CDR3 sequence is 15 residues long. The J segment lost 12 bases and the V segment lost 4 bases, leaving 10 bases of the junction unmatched. The germline gives CDR1 SGHRS, CDR2 YFSETQ. In nucleotides, the CDR3 is TGCGCCAGCAGCCTCGGGACTAGCGGGGTGAGGGGGCAGTTCTTC. It is translated as CASSLGTSGVRGQFF.

The rearrangement uses TRBV18 and TRBJ2-2, with D possibly being TRBD2 (5 bases). Looked up from germline, CDR1 is KGHSH and CDR2 is LQKENI. This CDR3 is built from 14 residues. The V end was cut by 2 bases, the J end by 3 bases, with 7 bases between. The DNA for the CDR3 is TGTGCCAGCTCACCAGGGAGATACACCGGGGAGCTGTTTTTT. It yields the protein CASSPGRYTGELFF.

The V call is TRBV9, the J call TRBJ2-7, with 11 bases matching TRBD2. Trimming cost V 3 bases and J 4 bases; bases outside gene matches: 6. Germline values: CDR1 SGDLS, CDR2 YYNGEE. The CDR3 contains 15 residues. In DNA form, the CDR3 reads TGTGCCAGCAGCGAGTCGGGACTAGCGGCTTACGAGCAGTACTTC. Encoded protein: CASSESGLAAYEQYF.

The chain links TRBV6-5 to TRBJ1-1; D unresolved. The CDR3 extends over 13 amino acids. Germline CDR1 and CDR2: MNHEY and SVGAGI. Trimming took 4 bases from V and 0 from J, leaving 6 bases between them. The CDR3 region is CASSFQVNTEAFF. The DNA for the CDR3 is TGTGCCAGCAGTTTCCAGGTGAACACTGAAGCTTTCTTT.